A selection of T cell receptor beta chains follows, all from one sample in a study of CD8+ T cells in alopecia areata. Sequencing used immunoSEQ multiplex PCR; TCRdb keeps in-frame clones, though not all of them. The sample carries about 130,000 clones, around 49% recorded once. The source was CD8+ T cells sorted from blood, collected at week 0. The origin of the receptors is a human donor with alopecia areata. The CDR3 runs from the conserved cysteine through the conserved F or W. The D gene is left open where the match is weak. The size of a clone is reported for some rows only, either as once, few or many, or as a class for expanded clones.

v_call: TRBV13; j_call: TRBJ2-7; d_call: TRBD1; clone_size: -; cdr3_aa: CASSRDRGYEQYF; cdr3_nt: TGTGCCAGCAGCCGGGACAGGGGCTACGAGCAGTACTTC
v_call: TRBV9; j_call: TRBJ2-5; d_call: -; clone_size: -; cdr3_aa: CASSLRGGFRETQYF; cdr3_nt: TGTGCCAGCAGCCTTCGGGGCGGGTTCCGGGAGACCCAGTACTTC
v_call: TRBV7-9; j_call: TRBJ2-1; d_call: -; clone_size: few; cdr3_aa: CASSPLGNSDSYNEQFF; cdr3_nt: TGTGCCAGCAGCCCCTTGGGAAACAGCGACTCCTACAATGAGCAGTTCTTC
v_call: TRBV27; j_call: TRBJ1-5; d_call: -; clone_size: -; cdr3_aa: CASSFVGNQPQHF; cdr3_nt: TGTGCCAGCAGTTTTGTGGGAAATCAGCCCCAGCATTTT
v_call: TRBV5-4; j_call: TRBJ2-7; d_call: TRBD1; clone_size: -; cdr3_aa: CASSQWDRSSYEQYF; cdr3_nt: TGTGCCAGCAGCCAGTGGGACAGGAGCTCCTACGAGCAGTACTTC
v_call: TRBV29-1; j_call: TRBJ2-1; d_call: -; clone_size: few; cdr3_aa: CSVVGGPYNEQFF; cdr3_nt: TGCAGCGTTGTGGGGGGACCCTACAATGAGCAGTTCTTC
v_call: TRBV5-4; j_call: TRBJ1-5; d_call: -; clone_size: few; cdr3_aa: CASSQEPGINQPQHF; cdr3_nt: TGTGCCAGCAGCCAAGAGCCAGGGATCAATCAGCCCCAGCATTTT
v_call: TRBV5-6; j_call: TRBJ2-3; d_call: -; clone_size: -; cdr3_aa: CASSLGQVTQYF; cdr3_nt: TGTGCCAGCAGCTTGGGTCAAGTTACGCAGTATTTT
v_call: TRBV25-1; j_call: TRBJ2-7; d_call: -; clone_size: -; cdr3_aa: CASSERGGSYEQYF; cdr3_nt: TGTGCCAGCAGTGAGAGGGGGGGTTCTTACGAGCAGTACTTC
v_call: TRBV5-1; j_call: TRBJ1-1; d_call: TRBD1; clone_size: few; cdr3_aa: CASSPLTGDTEAFF; cdr3_nt: TGCGCCAGCAGCCCACTAACAGGGGACACTGAAGCTTTCTTT
v_call: TRBV30; j_call: TRBJ1-2; d_call: -; clone_size: -; cdr3_aa: CAWSGVLDYGYTF; cdr3_nt: TGTGCCTGGAGTGGGGTTTTAGACTATGGCTACACCTTC
v_call: TRBV4-2; j_call: TRBJ2-7; d_call: -; clone_size: once; cdr3_aa: CASSQELGEASYEQYF; cdr3_nt: TGTGCCAGCAGCCAAGAGTTAGGGGAAGCCTCCTACGAGCAGTACTTC
v_call: TRBV10-3; j_call: TRBJ1-4; d_call: TRBD1; clone_size: few; cdr3_aa: CAISAGGSEKLFF; cdr3_nt: TGTGCCATCAGTGCAGGGGGTAGCGAAAAACTGTTTTTT
v_call: TRBV14; j_call: TRBJ1-2; d_call: -; clone_size: few; cdr3_aa: CTSSQEGDGYTF; cdr3_nt: TGTACCAGCAGCCAAGAGGGAGATGGCTACACCTTC
v_call: TRBV4-1; j_call: TRBJ2-7; d_call: -; clone_size: -; cdr3_aa: CASSQAPSYEQYF; cdr3_nt: TGCGCCAGCAGCCAAGCCCCTAGCTACGAGCAGTACTTC
v_call: TRBV29-1; j_call: TRBJ1-2; d_call: -; clone_size: -; cdr3_aa: CSVPWGEDGYTF; cdr3_nt: TGCAGCGTCCCTTGGGGTGAGGATGGCTACACCTTC
v_call: TRBV7-9; j_call: TRBJ1-4; d_call: TRBD1; clone_size: few; cdr3_aa: CASSRGTGPESEKLFF; cdr3_nt: TGTGCCAGCAGCCGCGGGACAGGGCCGGAGAGTGAAAAACTGTTTTTT
v_call: TRBV7-8; j_call: TRBJ1-2; d_call: TRBD1; clone_size: -; cdr3_aa: CASSSQGASGYTF; cdr3_nt: TGTGCCAGCAGCTCACAGGGGGCCAGTGGCTACACCTTC
v_call: TRBV25-1; j_call: TRBJ1-6; d_call: -; clone_size: -; cdr3_aa: CASSEGLVSPLHF; cdr3_nt: TGTGCCAGCAGTGAAGGTTTAGTTTCACCCCTCCACTTT
v_call: TRBV2; j_call: TRBJ1-1; d_call: TRBD1; clone_size: -; cdr3_aa: CASSPDRGTEAFF; cdr3_nt: TGTGCCAGCAGTCCGGACAGGGGCACTGAAGCTTTCTTT
v_call: TRBV5-4; j_call: TRBJ1-5; d_call: -; clone_size: -; cdr3_aa: CASSLITWEPNQPQHF; cdr3_nt: TGTGCCAGCAGCTTGATAACTTGGGAGCCAAATCAGCCCCAGCATTTT
v_call: TRBV19; j_call: TRBJ2-4; d_call: -; clone_size: few; cdr3_aa: CASSIEFGAKNIQYF; cdr3_nt: TGTGCCAGTAGTATCGAATTCGGGGCCAAAAACATTCAGTACTTC
v_call: TRBV7-9; j_call: TRBJ1-6; d_call: TRBD1; clone_size: -; cdr3_aa: CASSSYTLPGQGGNSPLHF; cdr3_nt: TGTGCCAGCAGCTCCTATACCTTGCCGGGACAGGGAGGCAATTCACCCCTCCACTTT
v_call: TRBV6-5; j_call: TRBJ2-1; d_call: -; clone_size: few; cdr3_aa: CASSYSNPGHSEQFF; cdr3_nt: TGTGCCAGCAGTTACTCGAATCCAGGGCACTCTGAGCAGTTCTTC
v_call: TRBV2; j_call: TRBJ2-5; d_call: TRBD2; clone_size: -; cdr3_aa: CASSGRLAGEYEETQYF; cdr3_nt: TGTGCCAGCAGTGGGAGGCTAGCGGGGGAATACGAAGAGACCCAGTACTTC
v_call: TRBV7-9; j_call: TRBJ2-7; d_call: TRBD1; clone_size: few; cdr3_aa: CASSTGTVGFDYEQYF; cdr3_nt: TGTGCCAGCAGCACCGGGACAGTCGGTTTTGACTACGAGCAGTACTTC
v_call: TRBV4-3; j_call: TRBJ2-3; d_call: -; clone_size: -; cdr3_aa: CASSPGGRTDTQYF; cdr3_nt: TGCGCCAGCAGCCCGGGGGGCCGCACAGATACGCAGTATTTT
v_call: TRBV25-1; j_call: TRBJ1-2; d_call: -; clone_size: -; cdr3_aa: CASSERRTRIYGYTF; cdr3_nt: TGTGCCAGCAGTGAAAGGCGGACACGAATCTATGGCTACACCTTC
v_call: TRBV4-2; j_call: TRBJ2-7; d_call: -; clone_size: -; cdr3_aa: CASSQVTEVYEQYF; cdr3_nt: TGTGCCAGCAGCCAAGTGACCGAGGTGTACGAGCAGTACTTC
v_call: TRBV10-2; j_call: TRBJ1-5; d_call: TRBD1; clone_size: few; cdr3_aa: CASSEARDRANQPQHF; cdr3_nt: TGCGCCAGCAGCGAGGCCCGGGACAGGGCGAATCAGCCCCAGCATTTT
v_call: TRBV2; j_call: TRBJ2-5; d_call: TRBD2; clone_size: -; cdr3_aa: CASSDSERGEETQYF; cdr3_nt: TGTGCCAGCAGTGATAGCGAGCGGGGGGAAGAGACCCAGTACTTC
v_call: TRBV9; j_call: TRBJ1-3; d_call: -; clone_size: few; cdr3_aa: CASSVASSSGNTIYF; cdr3_nt: TGTGCCAGCAGCGTAGCCAGCAGCTCTGGAAACACCATATATTTT
v_call: TRBV7-9; j_call: TRBJ2-3; d_call: -; clone_size: -; cdr3_aa: CASSLAHGGETDTQYF; cdr3_nt: TGTGCCAGCAGCTTAGCGCACGGGGGCGAGACAGATACGCAGTATTTT
v_call: TRBV9; j_call: TRBJ2-2; d_call: -; clone_size: -; cdr3_aa: CASSVENTGELFF; cdr3_nt: TGTGCCAGCAGCGTAGAGAACACCGGGGAGCTGTTTTTT
v_call: TRBV12-5; j_call: TRBJ2-7; d_call: TRBD1; clone_size: -; cdr3_aa: CASGLQDRGRDEQYF; cdr3_nt: TGTGCTAGTGGTTTGCAAGACAGGGGGCGCGACGAGCAGTACTTC
v_call: TRBV6-5; j_call: TRBJ2-7; d_call: -; clone_size: -; cdr3_aa: CASSSQVGGSHEQYF; cdr3_nt: TGTGCCAGCAGTTCCCAGGTTGGGGGGTCCCACGAGCAGTACTTC
v_call: TRBV5-5; j_call: TRBJ1-2; d_call: -; clone_size: many; cdr3_aa: CASSLGLGGYTF; cdr3_nt: TGTGCCAGCAGCTTGGGATTGGGAGGCTACACCTTC
v_call: TRBV7-9; j_call: TRBJ1-1; d_call: -; clone_size: few; cdr3_aa: CASSLEGGNANTEAFF; cdr3_nt: TGTGCCAGCAGCTTAGAAGGAGGCAATGCGAACACTGAAGCTTTCTTT
v_call: TRBV29-1; j_call: TRBJ2-7; d_call: -; clone_size: -; cdr3_aa: CSVGDVAYEQYF; cdr3_nt: TGCAGCGTTGGGGACGTAGCCTACGAGCAGTACTTC
v_call: TRBV30; j_call: TRBJ2-7; d_call: -; clone_size: -; cdr3_aa: CAWSDSSYEQYF; cdr3_nt: TGTGCCTGGAGCGACAGCTCCTACGAGCAGTACTTC
v_call: TRBV14; j_call: TRBJ2-4; d_call: -; clone_size: -; cdr3_aa: CASSQDTWGIQYF; cdr3_nt: TGTGCCAGCAGCCAAGATACGTGGGGCATTCAGTACTTC
v_call: TRBV7-2; j_call: TRBJ1-5; d_call: -; clone_size: few; cdr3_aa: CASSQEPGINQPQHF; cdr3_nt: TGTGCCAGCAGCCAAGAGCCAGGGATCAATCAGCCCCAGCATTTT
v_call: TRBV27; j_call: TRBJ2-1; d_call: TRBD2; clone_size: few; cdr3_aa: CASTSPSGGYNEQFF; cdr3_nt: TGTGCCAGCACCTCACCTAGCGGGGGCTACAATGAGCAGTTCTTC
v_call: TRBV30; j_call: TRBJ2-7; d_call: -; clone_size: -; cdr3_aa: CAWSVLGASYEQYF; cdr3_nt: TGTGCCTGGAGTGTTCTTGGGGCCTCCTACGAGCAGTACTTC
v_call: TRBV7-9; j_call: TRBJ1-6; d_call: -; clone_size: -; cdr3_aa: CASSFNRANSPLHF; cdr3_nt: TGTGCCAGCAGCTTTAACAGGGCTAACTCACCCCTCCACTTT
v_call: TRBV9; j_call: TRBJ2-7; d_call: -; clone_size: -; cdr3_aa: CASSVGGGATYEQYF; cdr3_nt: TGTGCCAGCAGCGTAGGAGGAGGGGCGACCTACGAGCAGTACTTC
v_call: TRBV6-5; j_call: TRBJ2-7; d_call: -; clone_size: -; cdr3_aa: CASSYASDYEQYF; cdr3_nt: TGTGCCAGCAGTTACGCCTCAGACTACGAGCAGTACTTC
v_call: TRBV9; j_call: TRBJ1-1; d_call: -; clone_size: -; cdr3_aa: CASSVEGLGGEAFF; cdr3_nt: TGTGCCAGCAGCGTAGAGGGGTTGGGCGGTGAAGCTTTCTTT
v_call: TRBV13; j_call: TRBJ1-5; d_call: -; clone_size: -; cdr3_aa: CASSLAGGPQHF; cdr3_nt: TGTGCCAGCAGCTTAGCCGGGGGGCCCCAGCATTTT
v_call: TRBV11-2; j_call: TRBJ2-1; d_call: TRBD2; clone_size: -; cdr3_aa: CASEWGGSYNEQFF; cdr3_nt: TGTGCCAGCGAATGGGGGGGGTCCTACAATGAGCAGTTCTTC
v_call: TRBV25-1; j_call: TRBJ2-2; d_call: -; clone_size: -; cdr3_aa: CASSDSHERSNTGELFF; cdr3_nt: TGTGCCAGCAGTGATAGCCACGAGAGATCGAACACCGGGGAGCTGTTTTTT
v_call: TRBV13; j_call: TRBJ2-1; d_call: TRBD1; clone_size: -; cdr3_aa: CASSSGQAYNEQFF; cdr3_nt: TGTGCCAGCAGCTCGGGACAGGCTTACAATGAGCAGTTCTTC